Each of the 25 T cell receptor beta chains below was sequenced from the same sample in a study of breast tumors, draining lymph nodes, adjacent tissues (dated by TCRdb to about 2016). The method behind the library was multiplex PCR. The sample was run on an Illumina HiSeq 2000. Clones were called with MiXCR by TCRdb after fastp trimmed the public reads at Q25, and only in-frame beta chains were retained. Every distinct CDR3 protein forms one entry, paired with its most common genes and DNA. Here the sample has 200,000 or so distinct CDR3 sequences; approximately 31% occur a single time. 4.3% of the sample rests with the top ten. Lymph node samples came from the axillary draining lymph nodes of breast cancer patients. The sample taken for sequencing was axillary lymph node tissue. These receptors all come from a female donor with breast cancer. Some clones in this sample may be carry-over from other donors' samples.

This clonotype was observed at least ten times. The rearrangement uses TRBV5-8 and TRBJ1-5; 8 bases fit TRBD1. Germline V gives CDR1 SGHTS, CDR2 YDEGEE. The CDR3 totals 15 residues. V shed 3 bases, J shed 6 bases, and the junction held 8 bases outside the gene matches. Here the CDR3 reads CASSWGQGAGQPQHF. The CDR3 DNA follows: TGTGCCAGCAGCTGGGGGCAGGGGGCAGGTCAGCCCCAGCATTTT. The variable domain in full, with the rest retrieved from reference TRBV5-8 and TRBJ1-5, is EAGVTQSPTHLIKTRGQQATLRCSPISGHTSVYWYQQALGLGLQFLLWYDEGEERNRGNFPPRFSGRQFPNYSSELNVNALELEDSALYLCASSWGQGAGQPQHFGDGTRLSIL.

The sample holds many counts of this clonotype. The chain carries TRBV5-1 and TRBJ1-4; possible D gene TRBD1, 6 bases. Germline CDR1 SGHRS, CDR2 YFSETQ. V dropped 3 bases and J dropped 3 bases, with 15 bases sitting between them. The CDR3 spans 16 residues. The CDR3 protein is CASSYRETTPNEKLFF. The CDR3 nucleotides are TGCGCCAGCAGCTACAGGGAAACGACTCCTAATGAAAAACTGTTTTTT. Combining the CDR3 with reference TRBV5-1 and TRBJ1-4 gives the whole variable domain KAGVTQTPRYLIKTRGQQVTLSCSPISGHRSVSWYQQTPGQGLQFLFEYFSETQRNKGNFPGRFSGRQFSNSRSEMNVSTLELGDSALYLCASSYRETTPNEKLFFGSGTQLSVL.

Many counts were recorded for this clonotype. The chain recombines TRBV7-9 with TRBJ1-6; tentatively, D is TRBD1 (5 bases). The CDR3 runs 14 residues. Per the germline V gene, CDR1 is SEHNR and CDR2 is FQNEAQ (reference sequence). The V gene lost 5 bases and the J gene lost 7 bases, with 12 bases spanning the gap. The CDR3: CASSIRDQNSPLHF. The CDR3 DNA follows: TGTGCCAGCAGCATACGGGACCAGAATTCACCCCTCCACTTT.

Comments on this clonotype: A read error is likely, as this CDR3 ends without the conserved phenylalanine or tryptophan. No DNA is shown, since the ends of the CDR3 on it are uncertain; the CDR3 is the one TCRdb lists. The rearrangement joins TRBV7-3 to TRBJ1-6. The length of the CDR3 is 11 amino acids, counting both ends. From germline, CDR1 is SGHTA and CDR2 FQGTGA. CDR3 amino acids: CASSLTGLAGA.

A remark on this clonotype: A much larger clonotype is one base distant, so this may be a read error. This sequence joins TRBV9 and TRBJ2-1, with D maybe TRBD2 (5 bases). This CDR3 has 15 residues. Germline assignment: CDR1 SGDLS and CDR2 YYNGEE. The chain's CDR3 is CASSVLAGAYNEPFF. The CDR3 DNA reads TGTGCCAGCAGCGTACTAGCTGGCGCCTACAATGAGCCGTTCTTC.

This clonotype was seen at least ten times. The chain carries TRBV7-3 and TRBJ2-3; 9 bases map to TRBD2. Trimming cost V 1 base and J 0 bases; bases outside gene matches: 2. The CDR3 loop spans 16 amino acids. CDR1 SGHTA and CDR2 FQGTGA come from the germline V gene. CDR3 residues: CASSLRAGGSTDTQYF. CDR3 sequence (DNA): TGTGCCAGCAGCTTAAGGGCGGGGGGGAGCACAGATACGCAGTATTTT.

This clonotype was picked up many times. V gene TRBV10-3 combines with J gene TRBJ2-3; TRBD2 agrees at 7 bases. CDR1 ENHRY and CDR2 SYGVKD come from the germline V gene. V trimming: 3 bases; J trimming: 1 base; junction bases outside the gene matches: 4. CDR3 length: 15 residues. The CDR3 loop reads CAISDLAGGTDTQYF. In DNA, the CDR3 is TGTGCCATCAGTGATTTGGCGGGAGGCACAGATACGCAGTATTTT.

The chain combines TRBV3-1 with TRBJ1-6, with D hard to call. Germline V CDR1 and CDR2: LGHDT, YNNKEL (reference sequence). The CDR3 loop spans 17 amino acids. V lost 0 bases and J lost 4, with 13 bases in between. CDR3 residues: CASSQEGRAAYNSPLHF. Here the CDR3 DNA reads TGTGCCAGCAGCCAAGAGGGCCGGGCCGCATATAATTCACCCCTCCACTTT.

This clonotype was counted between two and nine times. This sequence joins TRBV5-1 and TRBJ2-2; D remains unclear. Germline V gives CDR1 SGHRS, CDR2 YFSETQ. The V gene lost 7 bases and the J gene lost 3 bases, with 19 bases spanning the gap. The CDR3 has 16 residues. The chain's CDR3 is CASGPRPELDTGELFF. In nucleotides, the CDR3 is TGCGCCAGCGGCCCCAGGCCAGAGCTCGACACCGGGGAGCTGTTTTTT.

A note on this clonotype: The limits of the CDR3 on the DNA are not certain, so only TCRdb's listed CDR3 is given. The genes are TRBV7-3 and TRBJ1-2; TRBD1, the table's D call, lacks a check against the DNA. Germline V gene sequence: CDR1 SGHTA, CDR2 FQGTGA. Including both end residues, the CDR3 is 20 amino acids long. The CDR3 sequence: CASSIYLCSVEQQGSIGYTF.

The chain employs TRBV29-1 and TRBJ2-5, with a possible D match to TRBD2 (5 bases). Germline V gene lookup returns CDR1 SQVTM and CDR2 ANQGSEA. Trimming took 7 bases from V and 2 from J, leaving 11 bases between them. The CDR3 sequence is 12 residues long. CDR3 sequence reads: CSAGIFQETQYF. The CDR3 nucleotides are TGCAGCGCCGGGATTTTTCAAGAGACCCAGTACTTC.

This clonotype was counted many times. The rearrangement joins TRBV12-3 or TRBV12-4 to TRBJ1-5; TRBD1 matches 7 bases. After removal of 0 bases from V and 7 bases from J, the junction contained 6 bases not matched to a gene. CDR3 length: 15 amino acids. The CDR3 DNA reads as TGTGCCAGCAGTTTAGCGCGAGGGACAGTCCAGCCCCAGCATTTT. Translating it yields CASSLARGTVQPQHF.

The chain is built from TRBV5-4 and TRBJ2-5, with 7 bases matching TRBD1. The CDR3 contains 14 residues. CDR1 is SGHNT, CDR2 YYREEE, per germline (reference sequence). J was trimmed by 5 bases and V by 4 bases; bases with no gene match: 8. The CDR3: CASSAGQASETQYF. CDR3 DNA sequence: TGTGCCAGCAGCGCTGGACAGGCCTCGGAGACCCAGTACTTC.

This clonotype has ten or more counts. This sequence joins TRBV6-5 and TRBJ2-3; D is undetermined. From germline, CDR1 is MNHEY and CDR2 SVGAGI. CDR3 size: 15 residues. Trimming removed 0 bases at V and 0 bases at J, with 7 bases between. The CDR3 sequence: CASSYSGTSTDTQYF. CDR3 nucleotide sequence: TGTGCCAGCAGTTACTCGGGTACCAGCACAGATACGCAGTATTTT.

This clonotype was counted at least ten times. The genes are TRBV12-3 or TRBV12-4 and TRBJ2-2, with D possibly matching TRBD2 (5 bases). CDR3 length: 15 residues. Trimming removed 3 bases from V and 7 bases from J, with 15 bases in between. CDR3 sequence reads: CASSFSGAGGGELFF. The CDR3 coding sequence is TGTGCCAGCAGTTTCTCCGGTGCGGGCGGCGGGGAGCTGTTTTTT.

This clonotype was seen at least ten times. CDR3 sequence reads: CASSPPSLSYEQYF. The CDR3 DNA reads TGTGCCAGCTCACCACCGAGTCTGTCCTACGAGCAGTACTTC. The chain is built from TRBV18 and TRBJ2-7; no clear D. Trimming shortened V by 0 bases and J by 1 base, and 7 bases separated the two germline ends. Germline V gene sequence: CDR1 KGHSH, CDR2 LQKENI. The CDR3 sequence is 14 residues long.

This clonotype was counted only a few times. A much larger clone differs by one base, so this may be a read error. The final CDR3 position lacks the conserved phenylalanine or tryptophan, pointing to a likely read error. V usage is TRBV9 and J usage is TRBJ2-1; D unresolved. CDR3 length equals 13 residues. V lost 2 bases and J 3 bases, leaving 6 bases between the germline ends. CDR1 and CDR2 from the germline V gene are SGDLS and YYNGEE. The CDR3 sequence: CASSVDHYNEQFS. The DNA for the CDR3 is TGTGCCAGCAGCGTGGACCACTACAATGAGCAGTTCTCC.

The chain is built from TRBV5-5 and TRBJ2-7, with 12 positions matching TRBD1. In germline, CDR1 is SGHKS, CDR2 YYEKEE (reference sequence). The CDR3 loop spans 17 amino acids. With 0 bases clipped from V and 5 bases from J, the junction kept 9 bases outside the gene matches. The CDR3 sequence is CASSLEFLGQGAHEQYF. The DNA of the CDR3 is TGTGCCAGCAGCTTGGAATTTTTGGGACAGGGGGCCCACGAGCAGTACTTC. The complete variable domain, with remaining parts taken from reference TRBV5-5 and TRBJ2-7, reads DAGVTQSPTHLIKTRGQQVTLRCSPISGHKSVSWYQQVLGQGPQFIFQYYEKEERGRGNFPDRFSARQFPNYSSELNVNALLLGDSALYLCASSLEFLGQGAHEQYFGPGTRLTVT.

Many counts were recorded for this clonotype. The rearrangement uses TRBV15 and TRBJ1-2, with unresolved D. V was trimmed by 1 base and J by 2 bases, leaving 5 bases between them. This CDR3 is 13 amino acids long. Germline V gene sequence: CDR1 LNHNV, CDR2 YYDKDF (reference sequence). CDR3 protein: CATSRVGNYGYTF. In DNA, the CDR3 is TGTGCCACCAGCAGAGTAGGGAACTATGGCTACACCTTC.

In nucleotides, the CDR3 is TGTGCTAGACAAGGGACAGCCTATGAAAAACTGTTTTTT. Its translation: CARQGTAYEKLFF. The J gene is TRBJ1-4, the V gene TRBV2, with 7 bases aligning to TRBD1. The CDR3 has 13 amino acids. Germline CDR1 SNHLY, CDR2 FYNNEI.

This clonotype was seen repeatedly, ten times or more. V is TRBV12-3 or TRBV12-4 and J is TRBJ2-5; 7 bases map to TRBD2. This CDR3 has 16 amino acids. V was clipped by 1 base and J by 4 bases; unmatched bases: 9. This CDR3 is CASSLGLSTGGETQYF. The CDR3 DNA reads TGTGCCAGCAGTTTAGGGCTCAGCACGGGGGGAGAGACCCAGTACTTC.

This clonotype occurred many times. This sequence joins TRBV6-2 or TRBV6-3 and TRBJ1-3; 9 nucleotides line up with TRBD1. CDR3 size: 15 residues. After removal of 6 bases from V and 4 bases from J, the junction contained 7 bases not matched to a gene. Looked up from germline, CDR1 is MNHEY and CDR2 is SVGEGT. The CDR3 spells CASRTTGGSGNTIYF. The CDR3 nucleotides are TGTGCCAGCAGAACCACAGGGGGCTCAGGAAACACCATATATTTT.

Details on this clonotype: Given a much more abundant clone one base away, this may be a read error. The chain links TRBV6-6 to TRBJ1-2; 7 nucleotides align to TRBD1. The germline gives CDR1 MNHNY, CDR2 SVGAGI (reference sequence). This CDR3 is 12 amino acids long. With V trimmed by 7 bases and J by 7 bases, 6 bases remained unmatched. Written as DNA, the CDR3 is TGTGCCAGCAAACAGGGGCAGATTGGCTACACCTTC. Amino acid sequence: CASKQGQIGYTF.

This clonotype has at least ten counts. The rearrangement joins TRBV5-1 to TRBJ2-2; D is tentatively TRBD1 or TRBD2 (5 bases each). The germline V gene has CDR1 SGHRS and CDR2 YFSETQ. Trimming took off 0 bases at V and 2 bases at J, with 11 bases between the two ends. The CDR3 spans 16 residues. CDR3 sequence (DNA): TGCGCCAGCAGCTTGGTTCGGGGCTCCAACACCGGGGAGCTGTTTTTT. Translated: CASSLVRGSNTGELFF.

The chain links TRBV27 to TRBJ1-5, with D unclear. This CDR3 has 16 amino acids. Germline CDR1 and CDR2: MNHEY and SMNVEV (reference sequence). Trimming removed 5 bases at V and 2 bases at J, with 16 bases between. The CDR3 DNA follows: TGTGCCAGCAGTCCTCGGAGGGCAGGAGGCAATCAGCCCCAGCATTTT. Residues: CASSPRRAGGNQPQHF.